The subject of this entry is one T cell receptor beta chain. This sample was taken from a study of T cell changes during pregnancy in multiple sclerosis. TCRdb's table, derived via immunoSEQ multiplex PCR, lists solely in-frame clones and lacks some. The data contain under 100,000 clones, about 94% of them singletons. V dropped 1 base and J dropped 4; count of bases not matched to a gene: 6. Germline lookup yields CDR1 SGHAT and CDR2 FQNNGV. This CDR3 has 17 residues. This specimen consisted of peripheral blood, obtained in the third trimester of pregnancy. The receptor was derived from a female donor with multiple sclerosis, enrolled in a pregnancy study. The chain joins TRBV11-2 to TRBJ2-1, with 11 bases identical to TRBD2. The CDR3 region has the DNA TGTGCCAGCAGCTTAGCTGCTAGCGGGGGGCCTTACAATGAGCAGTTCTTC. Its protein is CASSLAASGGPYNEQFF.